This T cell receptor beta chain originates from a study of Graves' ophthalmopathy and Graves' hyperthyroidism. The diagnosis combined clinical symptoms, thyroxine, TRAb, thyroid ultrasound and orbital computed tomography scans. Scientists amplified the TCR beta CDR3 regions from RNA transcripts. Scientists carried out first-round RT-PCR using HTBI primers and then a second-round multiplex PCR. TCRdb fed the multiplex PCR reads into MiXCR, producing one record per CDR3 protein. The sample has fewer than 350,000 distinct CDR3 sequences, roughly a sixth seen once. This clonotype occurred many times. Antigen unknown. The study, taken as a whole, reports: Most thyroid clonotypes with frequency above 0.001 were detected in blood too. Forecasting of ophthalmopathy progression by the model achieved less than 71% sensitivity and around 77% specificity.

With V trimmed by 5 bases and J by 1 base, 3 bases remained unmatched. CDR1 SGHVS and CDR2 FQNEAQ come from the germline V gene. The CDR3 loop spans 16 amino acids. This sequence originates from an adult man with Graves' ophthalmopathy. The sample taken for sequencing was peripheral blood. The chain employs TRBV7-8 and TRBJ2-7; TRBD2 matches 15 bases. The chain's CDR3 is CASSRGLAGGSYEQYF. For the CDR3, the DNA is TGTGCCAGCAGCCGGGGACTAGCGGGGGGATCCTACGAGCAGTACTTC.